The 23 T cell receptor beta chains given below trace back to one sample, sequenced in a study of cytotoxic CD8 clonotypes in ibrutinib-treated CLL. Produced via immunoSEQ multiplex PCR; TCRdb's table is partial and in-frame only. The sample lists tens of thousands of clones, approximately 87% occurring once. Sequenced here: PBMCs, sampled after 24 months of ibrutinib treatment. These receptors were taken from a human donor with chronic lymphocytic leukemia.

The chain carries TRBV11-2 and TRBJ2-1; D not resolved. This CDR3 has 18 amino acids. Trimming cost V 6 bases and J 0 bases, with 21 bases left between them. CDR1 is SGHAT and CDR2 is FQNNGV in the germline V gene. CDR3 DNA sequence: TGTGCCAGCAGAGACACCACATTCGTTCAGAGCTCCTACAATGAGCAGTTCTTC. This sequence encodes CASRDTTFVQSSYNEQFF.

The CDR3 bases are TGTGCCAGCAGGGGAGGGTCTGGAGTAGGTCGCGAGCAGTACTTC. Protein: CASRGGSGVGREQYF. The chain has TRBV28 and TRBJ2-7; 7 bases are a match to TRBD2. CDR1 is MDHEN, CDR2 SYDVKM, per germline. J lost 6 bases, V lost 6 bases, and 14 bases had no gene match. This CDR3 is built from 15 residues. Full variable domain (remainder filled in from reference TRBV28 and TRBJ2-7): DVKVTQSSRYLVKRTGEKVFLECVQDMDHENMFWYRQDPGLGLRLIYFSYDVKMKEKGDIPEGYSVSREKKERFSLILESASTNQTSMYLCASRGGSGVGREQYFGPGTRLTVT.

This clone was observed a handful of times. This sequence joins TRBV5-6 and TRBJ2-2, with a weak D call TRBD1 (6 bases). Deletions cut 6 bases from V and 2 bases from J, with 17 bases between. Germline CDR1 SGHDT, CDR2 YYEEEE. CDR3 length equals 16 residues. CDR3 nucleotide sequence: TGTGCCAGCACCGAACTTACAGGGCTTAACACCGGGGAGCTGTTTTTT. This encodes CASTELTGLNTGELFF.

The CDR3 bases are TGCGCCAGCAGCTTACGCCGTGGCGGGGGCGCTGACATCAATCAGCCCCAGCATTTT. It encodes CASSLRRGGGADINQPQHF. The chain uses TRBV5-1 and TRBJ1-5; possible D gene TRBD1, 6 bases. V lost 2 bases to trimming and J lost 3 bases, with 24 bases between them. The CDR3 sequence is 19 residues long. Germline V gene sequence: CDR1 SGHRS, CDR2 YFSETQ.

The chain joins TRBV27 to TRBJ2-3; TRBD1 is a possible D gene (6 bases). This CDR3 contains 15 residues. V was clipped by 6 bases and J by 0 bases, with 13 bases between them. The germline V gene encodes CDR1 MNHEY and CDR2 SMNVEV (reference sequence). The CDR3 nucleotides read TGTGCCAGCAGGCCGGACAGACGAAGCACAGATACGCAGTATTTT. Protein product: CASRPDRRSTDTQYF.

V usage is TRBV9 and J usage is TRBJ1-1; D is uncertain. The CDR3 has 13 amino acids. Germline CDR1 SGDLS, CDR2 YYNGEE. V was shortened by 1 base and J by 4 bases, with 8 bases between the two germline ends. The CDR3 sequence is CASSVQVSTEAFF. The DNA for the CDR3 is TGTGCCAGCAGCGTACAGGTTTCCACTGAAGCTTTCTTT.

The rearrangement joins TRBV6-6 to TRBJ1-3; D gene ambiguous. V was clipped by 7 bases and J by 0 bases, with 4 bases between them. Germline values: CDR1 MNHNY, CDR2 SVGAGI (reference sequence). This CDR3 spans 12 amino acids. CDR3 in amino acids: CASTDSGNTIYF. For the CDR3, the DNA is TGTGCCAGCACCGACTCTGGAAACACCATATATTTT.

The genes are TRBV9 and TRBJ2-1; 11 bases are a match to TRBD2. Trimming at V came to 2 bases and at J to 4 bases, leaving 11 bases not matched to a gene. Germline-derived CDR1 and CDR2 are SGDLS and YYNGEE. CDR3 size: 18 residues. The CDR3 region is CASSVTSGRNTGYNEQFF. The CDR3 coding sequence is TGTGCCAGCAGCGTTACTAGCGGGAGAAACACGGGATACAATGAGCAGTTCTTC.

The chain couples TRBV30 to TRBJ2-1; TRBD2 matches at 9 bases. CDR1 is GTSNPN and CDR2 is SVGIG in the germline V gene (reference sequence). The CDR3 has 13 amino acids. The CDR3: CVGDSGRTREQFF. Here the CDR3 DNA reads TGTGTCGGTGATAGCGGGAGAACTCGAGAGCAGTTCTTC.

In regard to this clone: This sample includes further DNA sequences coding for the same CDR3. The chain has TRBV11-2 and TRBJ1-2; D not resolved. CDR3 length equals 13 residues. CDR1 and CDR2 (germline): SGHAT, FQNNGV. V lost 3 bases and J 2 bases, leaving 7 bases between the germline ends. CDR3 in amino acids: CASSFNRNYGYTF. DNA of the CDR3: TGTGCCAGCAGCTTTAACAGAAACTATGGCTACACCTTC.

The chain is built from TRBV6-1 and TRBJ1-1; TRBD1 might be the D (6 bases). CDR3 size: 15 residues. CDR1 is MNHNS and CDR2 is SASEGT in the germline V gene. V lost 8 bases to trimming and J lost 4 bases, with 20 bases between them. The CDR3 loop is CASQTTRGGGTEAFF. CDR3 in DNA: TGTGCCAGCCAGACGACCAGGGGAGGCGGCACTGAAGCTTTCTTT.

This rearrangement joins TRBV9 to TRBJ2-1, with TRBD1 matching 9 bases. The germline gives CDR1 SGDLS, CDR2 YYNGEE. J was trimmed by 7 bases and V by 4 bases; bases with no gene match: 9. The CDR3 is 15 amino acids. CDR3 loop: CASSYWDRVGNEQFF. CDR3 nucleotides: TGTGCCAGCAGCTATTGGGACAGGGTAGGGAATGAGCAGTTCTTC.

The rearrangement links TRBV7-8 to TRBJ2-3, with D hard to call. V gave up 5 bases and J gave up 3 bases, with 18 bases separating them. Looked up from germline, CDR1 is SGHVS and CDR2 is FQNEAQ. The CDR3 consists of 16 residues. CDR3 loop: CASSTHDPDPTDTQYF. The DNA for the CDR3 is TGTGCCAGCAGCACCCATGACCCAGATCCGACAGATACGCAGTATTTT.

This chain connects TRBV7-2 to TRBJ2-7; maybe TRBD2 (5 bases). The V end lost 4 bases, the J end lost 3 bases, and 13 bases lay between the germline ends. The germline CDR1 and CDR2 sequences are SGHTA and FQGNSA. CDR3 length: 14 residues. CDR3 amino acids: CASSYSGMGYEQYF. CDR3 DNA sequence: TGTGCCAGCAGCTACTCCGGGATGGGCTACGAGCAGTACTTC.

This clone was detected once. One end of the junction varies from germline; a read error may be responsible. The rearrangement links TRBV5-1 to TRBJ1-2, with D possibly matching TRBD1 (5 bases). Germline loops: CDR1 SGHRS, CDR2 YFSETQ. The CDR3 runs 15 residues. The CDR3 nucleotides read TGTGCCAGCAGCTTGGTAGGGGAAGGCGGCTATGGCTACACCTTC. Translation: CASSLVGEGGYGYTF.

The chain combines TRBV4-1 with TRBJ2-3; D is possibly TRBD1 or TRBD2 (5 bases each). The CDR3 loop spans 16 amino acids. The V end was cut by 4 bases, the J end by 0 bases, with 14 bases between. Germline assignment: CDR1 MGHRA and CDR2 YSYEKL. The CDR3 nucleotides are TGCGCCAGCAGCCTCACCCGGGGCATGAGCACAGATACGCAGTATTTT. Protein product: CASSLTRGMSTDTQYF.

Only a few counts were recorded for this clone. The J gene is TRBJ2-5, the V gene TRBV6-1, with D possibly called TRBD1 or TRBD2 (5 bases each). The germline CDR1 and CDR2 sequences are MNHNS and SASEGT. The ends were cut back, 2 bases at V and 5 bases at J, with 18 bases in the middle. The CDR3 loop spans 16 amino acids. The CDR3 is CASSERGPQEVETQYF. The CDR3 nucleotides read TGTGCCAGCAGTGAAAGGGGTCCCCAGGAGGTTGAGACCCAGTACTTC.

The chain joins TRBV18 to TRBJ1-4; D is possibly TRBD1 (6 bases). The CDR3 runs 14 residues. Trimming shortened V by 2 bases and J by 7 bases, and 11 bases separated the two germline ends. CDR1 is KGHSH, CDR2 LQKENI, per germline. The DNA of the CDR3 is TGTGCCAGCTCACCAGGGGGGGCTGGTGAAAAACTGTTTTTT. Residues: CASSPGGAGEKLFF.

The rearrangement uses TRBV2 and TRBJ2-7; unclear D gene. V lost 6 bases and J lost 6, with 9 bases in between. Germline loops: CDR1 SNHLY, CDR2 FYNNEI. This CDR3 has 11 amino acids. CDR3 DNA sequence: TGTGCCAGCAGCGTAGATAGCGAGCAGTACTTC. It encodes CASSVDSEQYF.

The rearrangement joins TRBV18 to TRBJ1-1, with D unclear. V was shortened by 1 base and J by 2 bases, with 8 bases between the two germline ends. Germline values: CDR1 KGHSH, CDR2 LQKENI. The CDR3 length is 14 residues. CDR3 sequence (DNA): TGTGCCAGCTCACCACAGCCCCTTAACACTGAAGCTTTCTTT. This codes for CASSPQPLNTEAFF.

The chain has TRBV19 and TRBJ2-2, with a possible D match to TRBD1 (6 bases). V lost 7 bases and J lost 7, with 16 bases in between. This CDR3 region has 14 residues. Germline V gene lookup returns CDR1 LNHDA and CDR2 SQIVND (reference sequence). The CDR3 coding sequence is TGTGCCAGTATGGGCAGGGGCAAGAGCGGGGAGCTGTTTTTT. Translated, it gives CASMGRGKSGELFF.

The genes are TRBV29-1 and TRBJ2-7, with TRBD2 as a possible D gene (6 bases). The CDR3 extends over 13 amino acids. Per germline, CDR1 SQVTM and CDR2 ANQGSEA. Trimming removed 5 bases from V and 1 base from J, with 12 bases in between. This CDR3 reads CSVWDGGSYEQYF. The CDR3 DNA reads TGCAGCGTTTGGGACGGGGGATCCTACGAGCAGTACTTC.

The CDR3 sequence: CASSVDPSGYNEQFF. The CDR3, as DNA: TGTGCCAGCAGCGTAGATCCTAGCGGCTACAATGAGCAGTTCTTC. The V call is TRBV9, the J call TRBJ2-1; 7 bases agree with TRBD2. J gave up 3 bases and V 0 bases, and 3 bases lay outside the gene matches. CDR3 length: 15 residues. From germline, CDR1 is SGDLS and CDR2 YYNGEE. Full variable domain (outside the CDR3, taken from reference TRBV9 and TRBJ2-1): DSGVTQTPKHLITATGQRVTLRCSPRSGDLSVYWYQQSLDQGLQFLIQYYNGEERAKGNILERFSAQQFPDLHSELNLSSLELGDSALYFCASSVDPSGYNEQFFGPGTRLTVL.